This T cell receptor beta chain stems from a study of metastatic and nonmetastatic thyroid tumors. In the study overall: Across peripheral blood and tumor or nodule tissue samples taken from malignant and benign thyroid patients, the repertoires were compared with one another.

Study results and limitations: A significant increase in TCR beta diversity was reportedly seen in malignant thyroid tumors relative to benign nodules, in blood and tumor.

Every patient was untreated before thyroid surgery. Deletions cut 2 bases from V and 3 bases from J, with 17 bases between. Germline CDR1 MDHEN, CDR2 SYDVKM. The CDR3 consists of 17 residues. In the source study's methods: To classify distant metastasis in papillary thyroid cancer, a model was built from CDR3 differences across clinicopathological groups. TCRdb reanalyzed the PCR reads with MiXCR. For this entry, the V and J calls and clone size follow TCRdb and not the study's own pipeline. The table lists tens of thousands of clones, roughly 25% of them singletons. This clone was counted many times. Its specificity is unknown.

What was sequenced was blood. The receptor comes from a female donor with papillary thyroid cancer or a benign thyroid nodule (not recorded which). Some clones in this sample may be carry-over from other donors' samples. The rearrangement joins TRBV28 to TRBJ2-1, with unresolved D. Here the CDR3 reads CASSLKENIILYNEQFF. The CDR3 nucleotides read TGTGCCAGCAGTTTAAAGGAGAACATAATTCTCTACAATGAGCAGTTCTTC.